Sequencing of this TCR beta chain was carried out in a study of response to subunit inactivated influenza vaccine. The CDR3 has 13 amino acids. Trimming at V came to 3 bases and at J to 3 bases, leaving 3 bases not matched to a gene. Germline CDR1 reads SGDLS; CDR2 reads YYNGEE. Study outcomes and limitations: Only a handful of new T cells, the authors suggested, are recruited with each seasonal influenza vaccination.

TCRdb reprocessed the RT-PCR reads with MiXCR, giving one entry per CDR3 protein. This table has fewer than 750,000 distinct CDR3 sequences, approximately 14% appearing once. Points on this clonotype: Its antigen is still unknown.

The receptor's source is a middle-aged man who received an inactivated influenza vaccine. The sequences come from PBMCs from blood, collected roughly 13 days after vaccination. This chain uses TRBV9 with TRBJ2-7; TRBD1 matches 7 bases. The CDR3 region is CASSGTGLYEQYF. CDR3 nucleotides: TGTGCCAGCAGCGGGACAGGCCTCTACGAGCAGTACTTC.